In this sample, the clone carrying this T cell receptor (beta chain) turned up a few times. The antigen is not known. V was shortened by 4 bases and J by 4 bases, with 11 bases between the two germline ends. The CDR3 is made up of 12 amino acids. Germline values: CDR1 SQVTM, CDR2 ANQGSEA. The study's library attached unique molecular identifiers to single cDNA molecules. TCRdb reanalysed the RACE reads using MiXCR and keeps one entry per CDR3 protein. The data show more than 300,000 distinct CDR3 sequences, 4.5% to 5.5% seen once. This specimen comes from a study of human T cells and chemical hapten exposure. Study-level points and caveats: No shift was seen in TCRs above 1 in 1000 frequency with DPC sensitization.

Time point here: pre-sensitization, week 0. As to treatment: therapeutic diphenylcyclopropenone sensitization with weekly scalp DPC. RNA extraction used unfractionated whole blood as the source of total RNA. The sequence came from a woman aged 50 to 65 with alopecia areata. Some clones in this sample may be carry-over from other donors' samples. Material: whole blood, obtained in connection with sensitization to the hapten diphenylcyclopropenone (DPC). The genes are TRBV29-1 and TRBJ2-7; D call uncertain. The CDR3 nucleotides are TGCAGCGTTGGAAGGGCAGAATACGAGCAGTACTTC. It yields the protein CSVGRAEYEQYF.